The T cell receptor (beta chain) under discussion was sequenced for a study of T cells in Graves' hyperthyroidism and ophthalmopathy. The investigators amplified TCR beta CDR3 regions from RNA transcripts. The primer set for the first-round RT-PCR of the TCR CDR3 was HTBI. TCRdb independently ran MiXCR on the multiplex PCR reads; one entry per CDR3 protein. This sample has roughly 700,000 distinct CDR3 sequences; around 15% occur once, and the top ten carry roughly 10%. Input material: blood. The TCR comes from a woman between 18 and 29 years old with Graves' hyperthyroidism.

The CDR3 loop is CASSYSTAAGANVLTF. In nucleotides, the CDR3 is TGTGCCAGCAGTTACTCGACGGCAGCTGGGGCCAACGTCCTGACTTTC. The V and J genes are TRBV6-2 or TRBV6-3 and TRBJ2-6, with D unclear. Germline lookup yields CDR1 MNHEY and CDR2 SVGEGT. V was cut by 0 bases and J by 2 bases, with 8 bases left in between. CDR3 length: 16 residues.